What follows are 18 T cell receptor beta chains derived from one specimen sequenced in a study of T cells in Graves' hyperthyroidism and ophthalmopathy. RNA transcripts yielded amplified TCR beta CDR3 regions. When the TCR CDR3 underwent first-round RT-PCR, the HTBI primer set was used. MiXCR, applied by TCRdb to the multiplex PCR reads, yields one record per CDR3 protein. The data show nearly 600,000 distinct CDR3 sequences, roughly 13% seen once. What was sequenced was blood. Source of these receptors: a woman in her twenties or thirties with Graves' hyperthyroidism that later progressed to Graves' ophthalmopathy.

This chain's CDR3 is CSAYRTSGYNEQFF. The CDR3 region has the DNA TGCAGTGCTTACCGGACTAGCGGATACAATGAGCAGTTCTTC. This chain joins TRBV20-1 and TRBJ2-1, with 10 bases that match TRBD2. This CDR3 has 14 residues. Germline V CDR1 and CDR2: DFQATT, SNEGSKA (reference sequence). The junction had 5 bases not matched to a gene; V was cut back by 5 bases and J by 4 bases.

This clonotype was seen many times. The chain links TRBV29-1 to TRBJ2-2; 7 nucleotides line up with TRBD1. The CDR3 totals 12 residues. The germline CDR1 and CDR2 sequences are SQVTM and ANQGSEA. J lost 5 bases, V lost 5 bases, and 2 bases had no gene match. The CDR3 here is CSVHRGTGELFF. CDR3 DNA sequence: TGCAGCGTTCACAGGGGTACCGGGGAGCTGTTTTTT.

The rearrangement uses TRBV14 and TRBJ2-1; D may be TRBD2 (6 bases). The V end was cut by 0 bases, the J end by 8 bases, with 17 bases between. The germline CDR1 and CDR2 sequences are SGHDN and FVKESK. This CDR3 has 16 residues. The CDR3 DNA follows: TGTGCCAGCAGCCAAGACTCGGGACTCCTCTCTGATGAGCAGTTCTTC. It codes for CASSQDSGLLSDEQFF.

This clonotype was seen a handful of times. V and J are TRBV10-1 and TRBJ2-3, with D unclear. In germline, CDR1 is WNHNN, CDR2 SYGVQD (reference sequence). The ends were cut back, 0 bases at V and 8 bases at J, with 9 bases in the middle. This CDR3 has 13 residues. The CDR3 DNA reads TGCGCCAGCAGTGAGTCGGTGCAGCTTACGCAGTATTTT. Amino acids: CASSESVQLTQYF.

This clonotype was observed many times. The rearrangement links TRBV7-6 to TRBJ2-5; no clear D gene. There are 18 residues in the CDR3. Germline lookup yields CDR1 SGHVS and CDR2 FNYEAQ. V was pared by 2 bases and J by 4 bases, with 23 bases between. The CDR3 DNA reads TGTGCCAGCAGCTTATATTCCCCCGACGCCTGGACGGGAGAGACCCAGTACTTC. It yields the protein CASSLYSPDAWTGETQYF.

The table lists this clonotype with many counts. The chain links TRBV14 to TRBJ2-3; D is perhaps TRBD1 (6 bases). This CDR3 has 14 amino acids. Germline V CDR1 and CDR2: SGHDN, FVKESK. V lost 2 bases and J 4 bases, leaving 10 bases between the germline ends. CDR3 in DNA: TGTGCCAGCAGCCAAAATAACAGGGCAGATACGCAGTATTTT. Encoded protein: CASSQNNRADTQYF.

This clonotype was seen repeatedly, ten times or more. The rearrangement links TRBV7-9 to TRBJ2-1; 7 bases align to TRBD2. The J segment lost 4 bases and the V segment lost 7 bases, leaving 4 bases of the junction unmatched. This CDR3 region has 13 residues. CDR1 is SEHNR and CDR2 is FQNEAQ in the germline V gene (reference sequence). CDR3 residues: CASTAGVYNEQFF. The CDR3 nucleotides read TGTGCCAGCACGGCGGGAGTATACAATGAGCAGTTCTTC.

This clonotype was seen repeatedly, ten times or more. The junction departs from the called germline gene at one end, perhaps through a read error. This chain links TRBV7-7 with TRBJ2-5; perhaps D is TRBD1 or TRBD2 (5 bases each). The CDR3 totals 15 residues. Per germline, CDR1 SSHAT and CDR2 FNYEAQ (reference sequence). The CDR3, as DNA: TGTGCTAGCAGCACGGGACGGGTGTACCAAGAGACCCAGTACTTC. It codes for CASSTGRVYQETQYF.

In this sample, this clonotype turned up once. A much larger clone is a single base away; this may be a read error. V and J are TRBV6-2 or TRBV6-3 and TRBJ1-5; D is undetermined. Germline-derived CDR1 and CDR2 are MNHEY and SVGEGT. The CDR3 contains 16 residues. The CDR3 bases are TGTGTCAGCAGTGGGCCCTCGGCAGGTAGCAATCAGCCCCAGCATTTT. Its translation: CVSSGPSAGSNQPQHF.

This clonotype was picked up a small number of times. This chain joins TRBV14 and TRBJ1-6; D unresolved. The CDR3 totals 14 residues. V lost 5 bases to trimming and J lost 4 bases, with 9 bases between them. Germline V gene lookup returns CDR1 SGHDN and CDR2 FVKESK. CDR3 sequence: CASSGGVYNSPLHF. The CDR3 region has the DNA TGTGCCAGCAGCGGAGGTGTTTATAATTCACCCCTCCACTTT.

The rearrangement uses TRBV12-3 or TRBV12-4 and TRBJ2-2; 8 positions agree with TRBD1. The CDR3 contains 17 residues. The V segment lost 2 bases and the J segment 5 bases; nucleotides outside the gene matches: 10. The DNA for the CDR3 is TGTGCCAGCAGTTTACGAACCGACAGGGGCGGTACCGGGGAGCTGTTTTTT. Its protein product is CASSLRTDRGGTGELFF.

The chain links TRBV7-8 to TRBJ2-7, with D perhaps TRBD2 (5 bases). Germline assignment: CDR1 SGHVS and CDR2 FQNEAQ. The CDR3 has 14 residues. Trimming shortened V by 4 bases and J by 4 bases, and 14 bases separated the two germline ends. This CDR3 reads CASSSPDFFYEQYF. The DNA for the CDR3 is TGTGCCAGCAGCTCCCCGGACTTTTTTTACGAGCAGTACTTC.

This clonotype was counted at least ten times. In nucleotides, the CDR3 is TGTGCCAGCAGCGCGGAGCATATGGGGGAGCTGTTTTTT. Protein: CASSAEHMGELFF. The rearrangement joins TRBV7-9 to TRBJ2-2; D not resolved. This CDR3 spans 13 amino acids. The germline CDR1 and CDR2 sequences are SEHNR and FQNEAQ (reference sequence). The V and J ends lost 5 bases and 8 bases respectively, with 12 bases between them.

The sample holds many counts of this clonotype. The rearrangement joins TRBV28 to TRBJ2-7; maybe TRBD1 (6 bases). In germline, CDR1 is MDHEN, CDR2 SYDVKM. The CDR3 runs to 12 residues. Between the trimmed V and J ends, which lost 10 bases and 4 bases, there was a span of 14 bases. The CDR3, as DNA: TGTGCCACAACAGGGTTGATGTACGAGCAGTACTTC. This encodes CATTGLMYEQYF. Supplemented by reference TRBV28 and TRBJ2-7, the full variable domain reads DVKVTQSSRYLVKRTGEKVFLECVQDMDHENMFWYRQDPGLGLRLIYFSYDVKMKEKGDIPEGYSVSREKKERFSLILESASTNQTSMYLCATTGLMYEQYFGPGTRLTVT.

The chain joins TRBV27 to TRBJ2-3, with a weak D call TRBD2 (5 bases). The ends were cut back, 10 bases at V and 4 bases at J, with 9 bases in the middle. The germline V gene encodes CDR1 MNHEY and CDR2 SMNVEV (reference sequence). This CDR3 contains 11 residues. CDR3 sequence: CATGWPDTQYF. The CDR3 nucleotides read TGTGCCACGGGATGGCCAGATACGCAGTATTTT.

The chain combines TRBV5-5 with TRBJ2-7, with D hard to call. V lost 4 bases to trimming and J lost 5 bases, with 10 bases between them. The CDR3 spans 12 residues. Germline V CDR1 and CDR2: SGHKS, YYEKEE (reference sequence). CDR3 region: CASSPSIDEQYF. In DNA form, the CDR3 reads TGTGCCAGCAGCCCCAGTATCGACGAGCAGTACTTC.

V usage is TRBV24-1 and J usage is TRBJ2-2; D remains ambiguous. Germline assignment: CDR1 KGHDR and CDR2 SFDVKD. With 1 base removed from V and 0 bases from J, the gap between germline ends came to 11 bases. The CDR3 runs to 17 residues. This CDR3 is CATSDFISAANTGELFF. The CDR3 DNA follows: TGTGCCACCAGTGATTTTATATCGGCGGCGAACACCGGGGAGCTGTTTTTT.

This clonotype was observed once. CDR3 sequence: CARGDGNNEQFF. Written as DNA, the CDR3 is TGTGCCAGAGGGGACGGGAACAATGAGCAGTTCTTC. The chain combines TRBV2 with TRBJ2-1, with D perhaps being TRBD1 or TRBD2 (5 bases each). With 9 bases removed from V and 5 bases from J, the gap between germline ends came to 11 bases. CDR3 length: 12 amino acids. CDR1 SNHLY and CDR2 FYNNEI come from the germline V gene.